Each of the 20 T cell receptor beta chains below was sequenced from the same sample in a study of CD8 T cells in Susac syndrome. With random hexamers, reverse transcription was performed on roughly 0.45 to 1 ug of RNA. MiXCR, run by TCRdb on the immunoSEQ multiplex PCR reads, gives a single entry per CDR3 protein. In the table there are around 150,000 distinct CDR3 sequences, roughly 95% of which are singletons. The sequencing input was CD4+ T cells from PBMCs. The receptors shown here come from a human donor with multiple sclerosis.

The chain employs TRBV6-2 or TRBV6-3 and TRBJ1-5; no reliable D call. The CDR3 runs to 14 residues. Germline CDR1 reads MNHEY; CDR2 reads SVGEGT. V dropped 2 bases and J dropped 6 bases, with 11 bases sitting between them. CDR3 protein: CASSYGAEGQPQHF. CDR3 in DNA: TGTGCCAGCAGTTACGGAGCGGAGGGTCAGCCCCAGCATTTT.

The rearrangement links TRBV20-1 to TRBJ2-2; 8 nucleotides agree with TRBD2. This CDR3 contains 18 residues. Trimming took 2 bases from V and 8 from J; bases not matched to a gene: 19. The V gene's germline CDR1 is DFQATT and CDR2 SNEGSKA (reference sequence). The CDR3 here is CSARRVGFGRDLSGELFF. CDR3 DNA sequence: TGCAGTGCTAGAAGGGTCGGTTTCGGGAGGGATCTATCTGGGGAGCTGTTTTTT.

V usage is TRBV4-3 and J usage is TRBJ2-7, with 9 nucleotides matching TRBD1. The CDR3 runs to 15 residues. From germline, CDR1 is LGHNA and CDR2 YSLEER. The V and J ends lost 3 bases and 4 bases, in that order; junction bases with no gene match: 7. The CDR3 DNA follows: TGCGCCAGCAGCCACCAGACAGGGGGATCGTACGAGCAGTACTTC. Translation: CASSHQTGGSYEQYF.

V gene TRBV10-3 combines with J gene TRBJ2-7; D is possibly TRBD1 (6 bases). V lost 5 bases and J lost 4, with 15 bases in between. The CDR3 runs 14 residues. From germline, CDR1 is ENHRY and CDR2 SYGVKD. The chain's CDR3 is CAISYQRTDYEQYF. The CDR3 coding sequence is TGTGCCATCAGTTACCAGAGGACAGATTACGAGCAGTACTTC.

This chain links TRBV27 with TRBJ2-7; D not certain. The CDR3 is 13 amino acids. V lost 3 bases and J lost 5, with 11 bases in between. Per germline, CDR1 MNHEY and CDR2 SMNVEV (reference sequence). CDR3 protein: CASSFRSRDEQYF. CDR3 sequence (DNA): TGTGCCAGCAGTTTCCGCTCCCGAGACGAGCAGTACTTC.

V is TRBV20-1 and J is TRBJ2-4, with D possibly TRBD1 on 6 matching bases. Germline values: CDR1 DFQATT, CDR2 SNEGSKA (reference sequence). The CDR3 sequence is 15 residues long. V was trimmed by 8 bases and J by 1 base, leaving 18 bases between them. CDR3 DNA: TGCAGTTTCCGAACAGGGCGGGTGGCCAAAAACATTCAGTACTTC. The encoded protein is CSFRTGRVAKNIQYF.

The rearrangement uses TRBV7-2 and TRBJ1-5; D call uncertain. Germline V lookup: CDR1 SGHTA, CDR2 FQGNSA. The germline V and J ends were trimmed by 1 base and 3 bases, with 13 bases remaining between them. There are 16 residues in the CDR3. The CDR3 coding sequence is TGTGCCAGCAGCTTAGAGAGGGCAGGTATCAATCAGCCCCAGCATTTT. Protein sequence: CASSLERAGINQPQHF.

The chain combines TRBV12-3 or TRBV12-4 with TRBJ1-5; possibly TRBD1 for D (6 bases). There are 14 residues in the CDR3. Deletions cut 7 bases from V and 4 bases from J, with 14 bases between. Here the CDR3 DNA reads TGTGCCAGCAAGGGGGGGGCAGGGAATCAGCCCCAGCATTTT. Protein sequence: CASKGGAGNQPQHF.

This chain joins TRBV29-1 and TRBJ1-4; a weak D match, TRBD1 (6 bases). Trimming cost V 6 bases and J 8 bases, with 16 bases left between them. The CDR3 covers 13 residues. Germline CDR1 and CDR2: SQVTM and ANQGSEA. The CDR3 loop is CSVSGTNTEKLFF. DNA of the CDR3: TGCAGCGTGTCCGGGACAAATACGGAAAAACTGTTTTTT.

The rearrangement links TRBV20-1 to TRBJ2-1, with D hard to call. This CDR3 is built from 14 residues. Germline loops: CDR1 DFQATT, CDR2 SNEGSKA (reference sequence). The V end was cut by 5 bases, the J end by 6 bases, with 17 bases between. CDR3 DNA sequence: TGCAGTGCTGCCTCCCCCCCTAGACTCAATGAGCAGTTCTTC. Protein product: CSAASPPRLNEQFF.

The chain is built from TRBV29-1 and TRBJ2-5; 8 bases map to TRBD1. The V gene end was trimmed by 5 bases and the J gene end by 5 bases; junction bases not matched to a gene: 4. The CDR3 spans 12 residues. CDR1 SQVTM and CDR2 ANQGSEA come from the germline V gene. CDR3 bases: TGCAGCGTTCCGGACAGGGTGGAGACCCAGTACTTC. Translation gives CSVPDRVETQYF. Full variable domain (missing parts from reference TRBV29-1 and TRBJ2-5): SAVISQKPSRDICQRGTSLTIQCQVDSQVTMMFWYRQQPGQSLTLIATANQGSEATYESGFVIDKFPISRPNLTFSTLTVSNMSPEDSSIYLCSVPDRVETQYFGPGTRLLVL.

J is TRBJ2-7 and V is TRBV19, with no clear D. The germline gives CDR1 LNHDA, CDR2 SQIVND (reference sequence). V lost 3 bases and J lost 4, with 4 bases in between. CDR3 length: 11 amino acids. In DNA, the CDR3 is TGTGCCAGTAGTATCGGGTACGAGCAGTACTTC. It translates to CASSIGYEQYF.

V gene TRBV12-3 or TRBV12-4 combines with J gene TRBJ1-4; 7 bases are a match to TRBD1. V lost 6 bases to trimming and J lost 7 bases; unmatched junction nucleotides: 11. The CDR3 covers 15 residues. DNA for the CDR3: TGTGCCAGCAGCTCAGCAGGACAGGCCTTTGAAAAACTGTTTTTT. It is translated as CASSSAGQAFEKLFF.

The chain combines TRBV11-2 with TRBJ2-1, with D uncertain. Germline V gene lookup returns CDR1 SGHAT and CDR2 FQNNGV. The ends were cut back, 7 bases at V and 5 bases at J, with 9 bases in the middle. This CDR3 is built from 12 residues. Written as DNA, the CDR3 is TGTGCCAGCACCCTCCCTAACAATGAGCAGTTCTTC. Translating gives CASTLPNNEQFF.

This chain's CDR3 is CASSLSQTSREQFF. The CDR3 DNA reads as TGTGCCAGCAGCCTATCGCAGACTAGCCGAGAGCAGTTCTTC. The chain employs TRBV7-2 and TRBJ2-1; TRBD2 matches at 7 bases. This CDR3 has 14 amino acids. Germline-derived CDR1 and CDR2 are SGHTA and FQGNSA. V was clipped by 5 bases and J by 10 bases; unmatched bases: 11.

The CDR3 region is CASSQDARQPQHF. The DNA of the CDR3 is TGCGCCAGCAGCCAAGACGCGAGGCAGCCCCAGCATTTT. The rearrangement uses TRBV4-1 and TRBJ1-5; D unclear. The CDR3 spans 13 residues. Germline V lookup: CDR1 MGHRA, CDR2 YSYEKL. V was shortened by 0 bases and J by 7 bases, with 7 bases between the two germline ends.

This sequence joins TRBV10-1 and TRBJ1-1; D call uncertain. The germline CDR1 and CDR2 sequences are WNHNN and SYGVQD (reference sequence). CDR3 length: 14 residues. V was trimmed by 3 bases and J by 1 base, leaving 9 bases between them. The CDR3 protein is CASSDGTWNTEAFF. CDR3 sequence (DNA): TGCGCCAGCAGTGATGGAACATGGAACACTGAAGCTTTCTTT.

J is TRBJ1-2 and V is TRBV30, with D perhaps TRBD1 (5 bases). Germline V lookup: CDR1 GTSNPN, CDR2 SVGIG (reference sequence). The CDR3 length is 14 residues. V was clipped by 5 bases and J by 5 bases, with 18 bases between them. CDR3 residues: CAWGPSGTTYGYTF. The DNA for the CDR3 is TGTGCCTGGGGGCCAAGCGGGACCACTTATGGCTACACCTTC.

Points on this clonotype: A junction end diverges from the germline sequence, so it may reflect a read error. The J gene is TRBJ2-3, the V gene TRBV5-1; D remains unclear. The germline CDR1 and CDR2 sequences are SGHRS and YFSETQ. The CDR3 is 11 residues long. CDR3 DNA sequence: TGTGCCAGCAGTTTGGAAGATACGCAGTATTTT. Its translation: CASSLEDTQYF.

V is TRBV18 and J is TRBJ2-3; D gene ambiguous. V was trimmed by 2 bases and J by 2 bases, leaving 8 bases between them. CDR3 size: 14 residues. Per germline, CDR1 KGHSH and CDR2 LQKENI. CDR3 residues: CASSPLVNTDTQYF. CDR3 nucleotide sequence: TGTGCCAGCTCACCATTGGTAAACACAGATACGCAGTATTTT.